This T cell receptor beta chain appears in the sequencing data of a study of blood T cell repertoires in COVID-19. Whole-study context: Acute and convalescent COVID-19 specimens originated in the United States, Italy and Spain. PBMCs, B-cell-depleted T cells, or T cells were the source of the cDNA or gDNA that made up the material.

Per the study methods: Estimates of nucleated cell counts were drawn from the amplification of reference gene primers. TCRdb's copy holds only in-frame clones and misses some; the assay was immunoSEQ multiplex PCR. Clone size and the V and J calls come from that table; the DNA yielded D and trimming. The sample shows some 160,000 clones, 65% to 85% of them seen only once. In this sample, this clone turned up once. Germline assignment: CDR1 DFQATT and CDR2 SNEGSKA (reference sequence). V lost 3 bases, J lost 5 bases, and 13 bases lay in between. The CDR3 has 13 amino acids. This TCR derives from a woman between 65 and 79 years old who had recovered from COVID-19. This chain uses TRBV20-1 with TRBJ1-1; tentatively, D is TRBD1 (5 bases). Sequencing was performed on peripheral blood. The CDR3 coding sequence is TGCAGTGCTAGTCGGGGGTCGAGGACTGAAGCTTTCTTT. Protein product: CSASRGSRTEAFF.